The 19 T cell receptor beta chains presented below share a single source sample, sequenced in a study. TCRdb called the 5' RACE reads again in MiXCR, with one record for every CDR3 protein. Here the sample spans under 45,000 distinct CDR3 sequences, approximately 30% being singletons. Input material: tumor-infiltrating memory CD4+ T cells sorted from the breast tumor. This sample's subset: memory CD4+ T cells, CD4+CD45RO+CD25-. The receptors were sampled from a female donor with breast cancer.

Of note for this clonotype: Sequence at one end of the junction differs from germline and may be a read error. The genes are TRBV6-5 and TRBJ2-7; D uncertain. Germline-derived CDR1 and CDR2 are MNHEY and SVGAGI. The CDR3 length is 12 residues. CDR3 in DNA: TGTACCAGCACCACGGGTGGATACGAGCAGTACTTC. It yields the protein CTSTTGGYEQYF.

The rearrangement links TRBV20-1 to TRBJ2-1; D is uncertain. This CDR3 has 11 residues. Between the trimmed V and J ends, which lost 6 bases and 8 bases, there was a span of 11 bases. Germline loops: CDR1 DFQATT, CDR2 SNEGSKA (reference sequence). The CDR3 nucleotides are TGCAGTGCAGTACACGGCGATGAGCAGTTCTTC. It translates to CSAVHGDEQFF.

The gene calls are TRBV12-3 or TRBV12-4 and TRBJ1-6, with D possibly being TRBD1 (5 bases). The CDR3 has 16 residues. V was shortened by 1 base and J by 3 bases, with 10 bases between the two germline ends. The CDR3 DNA follows: TGTGCCAGCAGTTTAGTCGCGGGGGGCTATAATTCACCCCTCCACTTT. This gives the protein CASSLVAGGYNSPLHF.

The CDR3 bases are TGCAGCGTGGTAGGACAGGGGGCTCGGACAGATACGCAGTATTTT. Amino acid sequence: CSVVGQGARTDTQYF. V and J are TRBV29-1 and TRBJ2-3; TRBD1 agrees at 11 bases. The CDR3 totals 15 residues. After removal of 6 bases from V and 3 bases from J, the junction contained 8 bases not matched to a gene. In germline, CDR1 is SQVTM, CDR2 ANQGSEA.

Points on this clonotype: Compared with germline, one end of the junction differs, possibly owing to a read error. The V and J genes are TRBV7-7 and TRBJ2-1, with TRBD2 matching 14 bases. CDR3 length: 14 residues. The germline V gene encodes CDR1 SSHAT and CDR2 FNYEAQ (reference sequence). CDR3 sequence (DNA): TGTACCAGCAGCAAGGGACTAGCGGGGGATCAGCAGTTCTTC. Amino acid sequence: CTSSKGLAGDQQFF.

This clonotype was observed many times. This sequence joins TRBV5-6 and TRBJ2-7, with TRBD2 identical over 7 bases. Losses at the gene ends were 4 bases for V and 2 bases for J; bases not matched to a gene: 6. CDR1 is SGHDT, CDR2 YYEEEE, per germline. This CDR3 spans 14 amino acids. The CDR3 nucleotides are TGTGCCAGCAGCAGGCGGAGCGGGACCTACGAGCAGTACTTC. This translates into CASSRRSGTYEQYF. Drawing the rest from reference TRBV5-6 and TRBJ2-7, the complete variable domain is DAGVTQSPTHLIKTRGQQVTLRCSPKSGHDTVSWYQQALGQGPQFIFQYYEEEERQRGNFPDRFSGHQFPNYSSELNVNALLLGDSALYLCASSRRSGTYEQYFGPGTRLTVT.

The J gene is TRBJ2-5, the V gene TRBV7-9; D is undetermined. Germline V gene lookup returns CDR1 SEHNR and CDR2 FQNEAQ (reference sequence). Trimming took off 1 base at V and 7 bases at J, with 4 bases between the two ends. The CDR3 loop spans 11 amino acids. The CDR3 sequence is CASSLGMTQYF. The CDR3, as DNA: TGTGCCAGCAGCTTAGGGATGACCCAGTACTTC.

Many counts were recorded for this clonotype. V is TRBV5-1 and J is TRBJ2-5; D call uncertain. The germline V and J ends were trimmed by 0 bases and 2 bases, with 8 bases remaining between them. The germline V gene has CDR1 SGHRS and CDR2 YFSETQ. This CDR3 comprises 14 residues. The CDR3 loop reads CASSLESSQETQYF. The CDR3 DNA sequence: TGCGCCAGCAGCTTGGAGTCTTCGCAAGAGACCCAGTACTTC. Filled out from reference TRBV5-1 and TRBJ2-5, the complete variable domain reads KAGVTQTPRYLIKTRGQQVTLSCSPISGHRSVSWYQQTPGQGLQFLFEYFSETQRNKGNFPGRFSGRQFSNSRSEMNVSTLELGDSALYLCASSLESSQETQYFGPGTRLLVL.

The chain joins TRBV25-1 to TRBJ2-5; D not certain. The germline V and J ends were trimmed by 3 bases and 4 bases, with 15 bases remaining between them. Germline CDR1 MGHDK, CDR2 SYGVNS. This CDR3 comprises 15 residues. CDR3 nucleotides: TGTGCCAGCAGTGAGACCGGGCCCACGGGAGAGACCCAGTACTTC. Its translation: CASSETGPTGETQYF.

This clonotype was seen a handful of times. This sequence joins TRBV4-3 and TRBJ2-1; D not resolved. Trimming stripped 0 bases from V and 0 bases from J, with 12 bases between. This CDR3 has 17 amino acids. Germline V CDR1 and CDR2: LGHNA, YSLEER. The CDR3 DNA reads as TGCGCCAGCAGCCAAGATGGGGATGGATTCTCCTACAATGAGCAGTTCTTC. Residues: CASSQDGDGFSYNEQFF.

V and J are TRBV7-3 and TRBJ2-1, with 10 bases identical to TRBD2. This CDR3 has 15 residues. Trimming took 2 bases from V and 2 from J; bases not matched to a gene: 0. The germline CDR1 and CDR2 sequences are SGHTA and FQGTGA. The CDR3 reads CASSLLAGAYNEQFF. In nucleotides, the CDR3 is TGTGCCAGCAGCTTACTAGCGGGGGCCTACAATGAGCAGTTCTTC.

This clonotype is categorized as medium-sized. The gene calls are TRBV20-1 and TRBJ2-1; 9 bases line up with TRBD2. V lost 4 bases, J lost 10 bases, and 2 bases stayed unmatched. The CDR3 is 11 amino acids. Looked up from germline, CDR1 is DFQATT and CDR2 is SNEGSKA (reference sequence). CDR3 in amino acids: CSATLAGEQFF. The CDR3 DNA is TGCAGTGCTACTCTAGCGGGAGAGCAGTTCTTC.

Worth noting for this clonotype: A much larger clone differs by one base, so this may be a read error. Given the absence of the conserved phenylalanine or tryptophan at the CDR3 end, a read error is likely. The chain combines TRBV20-1 with TRBJ1-2; D is uncertain. This CDR3 contains 15 residues. V shed 1 base and J shed 4 bases, with 16 bases lying between them. CDR1 and CDR2 from the germline V gene are DFQATT and SNEGSKA (reference sequence). CDR3 DNA sequence: TGCAGTGCTAGAGCCGAATCAGTTTCTCGCTATGGCTACACCCTC. It translates to CSARAESVSRYGYTL.

The J gene is TRBJ2-7, the V gene TRBV20-1, with 11 bases matching TRBD2. V shed 4 bases, J shed 0 bases, and the junction held 5 bases outside the gene matches. Germline-derived CDR1 and CDR2 are DFQATT and SNEGSKA (reference sequence). This CDR3 is built from 15 residues. The CDR3 nucleotides are TGCAGTGCTACCCGACTAGCGGGGAGCTCCTACGAGCAGTACTTC. This encodes CSATRLAGSSYEQYF.

Details on this clonotype: At one boundary the junction diverges from the germline segment, which might be a read error. The chain links TRBV6-1 to TRBJ1-4, with D maybe TRBD1 (5 bases). This CDR3 comprises 13 residues. CDR1 and CDR2 from the germline V gene are MNHNS and SASEGT. The CDR3 nucleotides read TGTGCCAGCGAACCGGGACCTGGAGAAAAACTGCTTTTT. Its translation is CASEPGPGEKLLF.

V and J are TRBV6-1 and TRBJ2-7; D is unresolved. The CDR3 is 15 residues long. V was shortened by 3 bases and J by 0 bases, with 12 bases between the two germline ends. The germline CDR1 and CDR2 sequences are MNHNS and SASEGT. CDR3 coding DNA: TGTGCCAGCAGTGACGCAGCCCGAAGCTCCTACGAGCAGTACTTC. It yields the protein CASSDAARSSYEQYF.

There are a few counts of this clonotype. The chain uses TRBV28 and TRBJ2-1, with TRBD2 matching over 9 bases. The CDR3 runs 16 residues. J gave up 4 bases and V 2 bases, and 6 bases lay outside the gene matches. Germline V gives CDR1 MDHEN, CDR2 SYDVKM. The CDR3 DNA sequence: TGTGCCAGCAGTTTAATAAAACTAGCGGGTTACAATGAGCAGTTCTTC. Its translation: CASSLIKLAGYNEQFF.

The J gene is TRBJ2-3, the V gene TRBV6-2 or TRBV6-3; 7 bases are shared with TRBD2. The CDR3 contains 15 residues. Germline V CDR1 and CDR2: MNHEY, SVGEGT. The V segment lost 5 bases and the J segment 0 bases; nucleotides outside the gene matches: 5. DNA of the CDR3: TGTGCCAGCAGTATTTATAGCGGGAGCACAGATACGCAGTATTTT. Translated: CASSIYSGSTDTQYF.

This clonotype has more than one count but fewer than ten. The rearrangement uses TRBV4-1 and TRBJ1-1; 10 bases agree with TRBD1. With V trimmed by 8 bases and J by 4 bases, 13 bases remained unmatched. This CDR3 is built from 16 residues. From germline, CDR1 is MGHRA and CDR2 YSYEKL. The CDR3: CASLPGQGKAATEAFF. The CDR3 DNA is TGCGCCAGCCTACCGGGACAGGGGAAGGCGGCCACTGAAGCTTTCTTT.